This T cell receptor (beta chain) was profiled in a study of blood T cell repertoires in COVID-19 (dated by TCRdb to 2018 to 2020). Regarding the complete study: Samples covering the acute and convalescent phases of COVID-19 were provided by collaborators in the United States, Italy and Spain. The prospective study material was composed of cDNA or gDNA derived from T cells, B-cell-depleted T cells, or PBMCs. Subjects who had been exposed to COVID-19, were actively infected with it, or had recovered from it provided the deeply sampled blood TCRbeta repertoires that made up the dataset. The repertoires were released in a freely available public database intended as a resource for research on the immune response to SARS-CoV-2. The samples were drawn from two sources: the first 160 participants of the ongoing ImmuneRACE study, and over 950 subjects contributed by 6 global collaborators. The sample metadata nearly always contained a de-identified subject ID, COVID-19 status, age in years and sex. Where available, HLA class I and class II types were taken from metadata supplied by the sample provider and were not determined by assay-based typing. What the research found in general, with its limitations: Clinical and demographic metadata were provided uncurated, with the amount varying by source and participant.

The germline V gene (reference sequence) sets CDR1 to LGHDT and CDR2 to YNNKEL. The CDR3 has 16 amino acids, counting the end cysteine and phenylalanine. Only the CDR3 portion is preserved as DNA: 48 bases, with reading frame beginning at the first base. V is trimmed back by 4 bases and J by 5 bases, and the junction contains 11 bases that no gene match accounts for. The immunoSEQ Assay, a bias-controlled multiplex PCR, was used to amplify TCRbeta CDR3 regions from genomic DNA. On the authors' methods: Within the assay, amplification of reference gene primers was used to estimate how many nucleated cells each sample contained. Sequence reads were collapsed and filtered to measure the absolute abundance of every unique TCRbeta CDR3 rearrangement. For each sample, productive Simpson clonality was calculated by taking the square root of Simpson's diversity index across productive rearrangements. In its TCRdb copy, this immuneACCESS table keeps in-frame sequences only and misses some clones. Where compared with another copy, unresolved V genes explain less than half of these, and the others have no known cause. V, J and clone size reflect that table, while D and trimming were determined from the DNA. Here the sample has 100,000 to 150,000 clones; approximately 80% occur a single time. Roughly 7.9% of the sample rests with the top ten.

Note on this clone: The antigen it recognizes is unknown. Nothing much larger sits one base from this clone, and base qualities are not available.

Whole blood was collected in K2EDTA tubes by collaborating institutions according to the institutions' own protocols. For TCRbeta analysis, collaborators shipped samples in one of three forms: frozen whole blood, isolated PBMCs, or DNA extracted from either of those sample types. The chain is assembled from TRBV3-1 (or the pseudogene TRBV3-2) and TRBJ2-7, with 10 bases aligning to TRBD1. The sequenced sample was peripheral blood. The receptor's source is a human donor in a cohort sampled during active COVID-19. CDR3 sequence: CASSRDIWDRGDEQYF. The DNA reads TGTGCCAGCAGCCGAGACATATGGGACAGGGGTGACGAGCAGTACTTC.